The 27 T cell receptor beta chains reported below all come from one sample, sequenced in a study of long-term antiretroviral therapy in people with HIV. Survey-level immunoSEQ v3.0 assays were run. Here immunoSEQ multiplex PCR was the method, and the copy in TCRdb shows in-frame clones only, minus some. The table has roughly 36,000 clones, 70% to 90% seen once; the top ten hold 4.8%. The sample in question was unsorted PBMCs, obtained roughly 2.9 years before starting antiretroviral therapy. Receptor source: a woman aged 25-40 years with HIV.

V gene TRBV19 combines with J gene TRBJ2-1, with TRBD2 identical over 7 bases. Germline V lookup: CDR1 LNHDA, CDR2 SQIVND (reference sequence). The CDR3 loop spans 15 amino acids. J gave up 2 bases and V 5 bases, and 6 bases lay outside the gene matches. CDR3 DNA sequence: TGTGCCAGTAGTCCCCGGGGGGAGGCCTACAATGAGCAGTTCTTC. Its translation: CASSPRGEAYNEQFF. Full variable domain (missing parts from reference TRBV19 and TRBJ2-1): DGGITQSPKYLFRKEGQNVTLSCEQNLNHDAMYWYRQDPGQGLRLIYYSQIVNDFQKGDIAEGYSVSREKKESFPLTVTSAQKNPTAFYLCASSPRGEAYNEQFFGPGTRLTVL.

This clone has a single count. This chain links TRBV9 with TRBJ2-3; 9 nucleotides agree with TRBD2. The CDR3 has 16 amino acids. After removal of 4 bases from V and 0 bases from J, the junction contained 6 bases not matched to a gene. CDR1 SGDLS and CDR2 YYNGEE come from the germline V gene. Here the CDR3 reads CASSRRLAVSTDTQYF. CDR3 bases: TGTGCCAGCAGCCGTCGACTAGCGGTTAGCACAGATACGCAGTATTTT.

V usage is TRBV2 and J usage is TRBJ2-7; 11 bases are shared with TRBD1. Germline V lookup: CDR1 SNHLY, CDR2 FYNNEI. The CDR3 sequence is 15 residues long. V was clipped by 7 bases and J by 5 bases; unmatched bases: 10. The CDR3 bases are TGTGCCAGCAACCCCTACCGGGACAGGGGGGACGAGCAGTACTTC. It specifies CASNPYRDRGDEQYF.

CDR3 sequence reads: CASSSYRGLSTEAFF. The CDR3 nucleotides read TGTGCCAGCAGTTCCTACAGGGGCCTCAGCACTGAAGCTTTCTTT. J is TRBJ1-1 and V is TRBV27; TRBD1 matches at 7 bases. The CDR3 runs 15 residues. Germline CDR1 reads MNHEY; CDR2 reads SMNVEV (reference sequence). V lost 4 bases to trimming and J lost 4 bases; unmatched junction nucleotides: 9.

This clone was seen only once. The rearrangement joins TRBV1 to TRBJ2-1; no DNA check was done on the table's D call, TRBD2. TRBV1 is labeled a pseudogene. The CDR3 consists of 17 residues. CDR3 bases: TGCACCAGCAGCCAAGAAAAGCCGGGGAGGGTTTTGGATGAGCAGTTCTTC. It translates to CTSSQEKPGRVLDEQFF.

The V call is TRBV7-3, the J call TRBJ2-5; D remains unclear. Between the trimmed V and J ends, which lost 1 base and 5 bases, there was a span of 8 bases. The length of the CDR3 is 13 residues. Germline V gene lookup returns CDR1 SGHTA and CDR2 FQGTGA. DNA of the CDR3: TGTGCCAGCAGCTTAAAGGCCATGGAGACCCAGTACTTC. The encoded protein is CASSLKAMETQYF.

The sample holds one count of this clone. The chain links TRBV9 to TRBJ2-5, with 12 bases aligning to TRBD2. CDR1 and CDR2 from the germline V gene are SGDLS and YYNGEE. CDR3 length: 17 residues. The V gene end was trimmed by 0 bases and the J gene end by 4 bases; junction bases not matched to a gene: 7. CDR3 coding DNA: TGTGCCAGCAGCGTAGCTCCTCTAGCGGGGGGGGGAGAGACCCAGTACTTC. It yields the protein CASSVAPLAGGGETQYF. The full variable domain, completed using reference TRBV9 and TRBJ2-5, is DSGVTQTPKHLITATGQRVTLRCSPRSGDLSVYWYQQSLDQGLQFLIQYYNGEERAKGNILERFSAQQFPDLHSELNLSSLELGDSALYFCASSVAPLAGGGETQYFGPGTRLLVL.

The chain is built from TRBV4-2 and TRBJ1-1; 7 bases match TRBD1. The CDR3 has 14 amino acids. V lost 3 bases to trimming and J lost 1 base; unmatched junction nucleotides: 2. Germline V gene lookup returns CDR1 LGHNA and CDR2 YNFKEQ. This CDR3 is CASSHGDRNTEAFF. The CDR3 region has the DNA TGTGCCAGCAGCCACGGGGACAGGAACACTGAAGCTTTCTTT.

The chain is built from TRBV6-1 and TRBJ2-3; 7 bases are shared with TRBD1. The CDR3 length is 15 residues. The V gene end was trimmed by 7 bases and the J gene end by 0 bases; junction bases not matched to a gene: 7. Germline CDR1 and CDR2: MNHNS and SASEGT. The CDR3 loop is CASKRLGQSTDTQYF. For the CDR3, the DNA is TGTGCCAGCAAGAGGCTGGGACAGAGCACAGATACGCAGTATTTT.

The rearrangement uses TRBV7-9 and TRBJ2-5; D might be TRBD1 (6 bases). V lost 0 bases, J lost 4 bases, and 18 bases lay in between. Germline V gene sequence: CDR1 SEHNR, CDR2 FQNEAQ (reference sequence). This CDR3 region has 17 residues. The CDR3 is CASSLAQARGGGETQYF. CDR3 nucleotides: TGTGCCAGCAGCTTAGCACAAGCCAGGGGTGGGGGAGAGACCCAGTACTTC.

The CDR3 sequence: CASSPYANTEAFF. As DNA, the CDR3 is TGTGCCAGCAGTCCCTACGCGAACACTGAAGCTTTCTTT. The chain joins TRBV6-1 to TRBJ1-1; D is uncertain. Between the trimmed V and J ends, which lost 5 bases and 1 base, there was a span of 8 bases. Germline lookup yields CDR1 MNHNS and CDR2 SASEGT. The CDR3 totals 13 residues.

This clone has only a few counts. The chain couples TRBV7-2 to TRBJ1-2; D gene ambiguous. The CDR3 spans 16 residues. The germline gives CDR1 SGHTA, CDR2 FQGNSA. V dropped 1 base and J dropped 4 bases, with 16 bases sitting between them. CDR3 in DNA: TGTGCCAGCAGCTTAGTATCTCCCGGGAAAGCCTATGGCTACACCTTC. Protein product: CASSLVSPGKAYGYTF. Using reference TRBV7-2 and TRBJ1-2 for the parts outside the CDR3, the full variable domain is GAGVSQSPSNKVTEKGKDVELRCDPISGHTALYWYRQSLGQGLEFLIYFQGNSAPDKSGLPSDRFSAERTGGSVSTLTIQRTQQEDSAVYLCASSLVSPGKAYGYTFGSGTRLTVV.

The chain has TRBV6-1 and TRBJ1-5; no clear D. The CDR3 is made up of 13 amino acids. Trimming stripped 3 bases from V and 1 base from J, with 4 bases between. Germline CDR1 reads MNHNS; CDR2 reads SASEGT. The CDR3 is CASSEASNQPQHF. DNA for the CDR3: TGTGCCAGCAGTGAGGCCAGCAATCAGCCCCAGCATTTT.

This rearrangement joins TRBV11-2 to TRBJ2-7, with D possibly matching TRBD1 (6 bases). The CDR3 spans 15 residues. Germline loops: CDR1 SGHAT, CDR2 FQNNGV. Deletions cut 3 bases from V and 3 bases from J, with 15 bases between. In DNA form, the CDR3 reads TGTGCCAGCAGCTTCTCCGACACAGGGAGCTACGAGCAGTACTTC. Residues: CASSFSDTGSYEQYF.

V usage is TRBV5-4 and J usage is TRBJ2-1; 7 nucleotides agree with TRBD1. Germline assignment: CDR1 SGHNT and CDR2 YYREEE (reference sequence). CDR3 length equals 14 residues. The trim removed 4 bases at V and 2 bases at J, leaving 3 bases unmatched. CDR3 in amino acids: CASSGGQTYNEQFF. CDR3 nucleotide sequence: TGTGCCAGCAGCGGGGGACAGACCTACAATGAGCAGTTCTTC.

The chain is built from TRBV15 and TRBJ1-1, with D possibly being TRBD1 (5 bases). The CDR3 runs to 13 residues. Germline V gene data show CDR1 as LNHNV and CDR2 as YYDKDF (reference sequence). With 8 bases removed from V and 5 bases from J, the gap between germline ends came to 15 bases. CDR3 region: CATEEWGGTEAFF. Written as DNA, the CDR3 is TGTGCCACCGAGGAATGGGGGGGGACTGAAGCTTTCTTT. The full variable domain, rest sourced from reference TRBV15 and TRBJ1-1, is DAMVIQNPRYQVTQFGKPVTLSCSQTLNHNVMYWYQQKSSQAPKLLFHYYDKDFNNEADTPDNFQSRRPNTSFCFLDIRSPGLGDTAMYLCATEEWGGTEAFFGQGTRLTVV.

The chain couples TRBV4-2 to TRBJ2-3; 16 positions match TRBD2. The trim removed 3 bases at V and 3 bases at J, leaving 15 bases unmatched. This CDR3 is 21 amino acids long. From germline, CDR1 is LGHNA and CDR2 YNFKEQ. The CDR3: CASSHGSQGLAGGLITDTQYF. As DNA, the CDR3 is TGTGCCAGCAGCCATGGAAGCCAGGGACTAGCGGGGGGGCTTATAACAGATACGCAGTATTTT.

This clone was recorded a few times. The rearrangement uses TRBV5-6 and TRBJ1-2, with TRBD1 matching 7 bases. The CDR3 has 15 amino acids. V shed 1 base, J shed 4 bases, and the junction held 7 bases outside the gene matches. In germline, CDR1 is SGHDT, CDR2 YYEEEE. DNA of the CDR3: TGTGCCAGCAGCTTGCCCCAGAACAGGGGCTATGGCTACACCTTC. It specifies CASSLPQNRGYGYTF.

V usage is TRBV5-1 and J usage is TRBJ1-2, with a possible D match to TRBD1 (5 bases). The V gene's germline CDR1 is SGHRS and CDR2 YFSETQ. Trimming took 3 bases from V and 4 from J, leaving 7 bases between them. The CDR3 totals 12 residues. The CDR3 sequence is CASSSDTYGYTF. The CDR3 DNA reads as TGCGCCAGCAGCTCGGACACCTATGGCTACACCTTC.

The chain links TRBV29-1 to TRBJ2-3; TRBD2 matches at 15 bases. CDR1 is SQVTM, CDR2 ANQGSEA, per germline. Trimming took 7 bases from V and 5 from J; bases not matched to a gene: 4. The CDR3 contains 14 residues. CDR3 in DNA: TGCAGCGCCGGGACTAGCGGGGGGATAGATACGCAGTATTTT. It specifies CSAGTSGGIDTQYF.

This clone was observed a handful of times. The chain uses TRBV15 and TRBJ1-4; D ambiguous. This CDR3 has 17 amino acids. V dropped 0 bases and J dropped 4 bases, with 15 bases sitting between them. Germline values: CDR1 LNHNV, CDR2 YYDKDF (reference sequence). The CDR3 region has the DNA TGTGCCACCAGCAGAGATAAAGAGGGCACCTATAATGAAAAACTGTTTTTT. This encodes CATSRDKEGTYNEKLFF.

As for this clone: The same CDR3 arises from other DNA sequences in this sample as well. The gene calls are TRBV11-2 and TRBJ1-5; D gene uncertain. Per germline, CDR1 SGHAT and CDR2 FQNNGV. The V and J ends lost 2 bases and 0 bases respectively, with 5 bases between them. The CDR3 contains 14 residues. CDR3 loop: CASSLSDSNQPQHF. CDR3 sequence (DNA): TGTGCCAGCAGCTTATCTGATAGCAATCAGCCCCAGCATTTT.

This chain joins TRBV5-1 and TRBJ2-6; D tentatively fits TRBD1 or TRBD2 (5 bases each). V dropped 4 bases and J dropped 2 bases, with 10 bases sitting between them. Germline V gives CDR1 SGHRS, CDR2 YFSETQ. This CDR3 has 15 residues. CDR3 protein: CASSTTAAGANVLTF. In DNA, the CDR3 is TGCGCCAGCAGCACGACAGCGGCTGGGGCCAACGTCCTGACTTTC. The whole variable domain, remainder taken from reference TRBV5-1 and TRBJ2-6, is KAGVTQTPRYLIKTRGQQVTLSCSPISGHRSVSWYQQTPGQGLQFLFEYFSETQRNKGNFPGRFSGRQFSNSRSEMNVSTLELGDSALYLCASSTTAAGANVLTFGAGSRLTVL.

CDR3 region: CASSLSGGAINEQFF. For the CDR3, the DNA is TGCGCCAGCAGCCTTAGCGGGGGGGCAATCAATGAGCAGTTCTTC. The gene calls are TRBV4-1 and TRBJ2-1; 11 bases are shared with TRBD2. Germline assignment: CDR1 MGHRA and CDR2 YSYEKL. J gave up 6 bases and V 4 bases, and 5 bases lay outside the gene matches. The CDR3 totals 15 residues.

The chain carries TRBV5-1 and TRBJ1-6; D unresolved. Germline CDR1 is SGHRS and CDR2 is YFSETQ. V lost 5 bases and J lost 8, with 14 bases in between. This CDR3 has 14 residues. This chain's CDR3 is CASRNPGEDSPLHF. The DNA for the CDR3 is TGCGCCAGCAGAAACCCCGGCGAGGATTCACCCCTCCACTTT.

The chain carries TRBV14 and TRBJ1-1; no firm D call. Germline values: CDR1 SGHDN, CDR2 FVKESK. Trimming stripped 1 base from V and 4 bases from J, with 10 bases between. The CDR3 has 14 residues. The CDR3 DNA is TGTGCCAGCAGCCAAGTGCAAAAGGGCACTGAAGCTTTCTTT. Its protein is CASSQVQKGTEAFF. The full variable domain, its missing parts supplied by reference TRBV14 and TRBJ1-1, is EAGVTQFPSHSVIEKGQTVTLRCDPISGHDNLYWYRRVMGKEIKFLLHFVKESKQDESGMPNNRFLAERTGGTYSTLKVQPAELEDSGVYFCASSQVQKGTEAFFGQGTRLTVV.

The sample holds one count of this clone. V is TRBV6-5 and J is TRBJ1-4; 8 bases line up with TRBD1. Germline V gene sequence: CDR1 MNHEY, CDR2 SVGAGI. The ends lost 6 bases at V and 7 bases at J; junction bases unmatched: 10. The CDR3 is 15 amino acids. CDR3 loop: CASRLQGAVAEKLFF. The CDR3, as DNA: TGTGCCAGCAGGCTCCAGGGGGCTGTCGCTGAAAAACTGTTTTTT.